Given below is one T cell receptor beta chain in context. Its cognate antigen is unknown. There are 15 residues in the CDR3. Trimming removed 2 bases at V and 1 base at J, with 11 bases between. CDR1 is MNHEY, CDR2 SVGAGI, per germline. Each donor was healthy, and each was a bone marrow donor. It was with 60 Vbeta and 13 Jbeta primers that the PCR ran. The data were produced by immunoSEQ multiplex PCR, yet TCRdb's version contains in-frame clones alone and is incomplete. The table shows 200,000 to 250,000 clones, with under 80% occurring only once. The sample comes from a study of cytomegalovirus exposure and HLA in healthy donors. General study findings and limits: Clonal expansion, a later analysis showed, was greater in HLA-associated TCR beta chains than in equally common others. Certain sequence variants were highly shared and formed a cluster, and this cluster was likely a sequencing artifact.

The J gene is TRBJ1-1, the V gene TRBV6-5; no clear D gene. This TCR derives from a woman younger than 45 in good health and CMV-seronegative. What was sequenced was PBMCs. CDR3 residues: CASSYRQPGNTEAFF. The CDR3 DNA is TGTGCCAGCAGTTACCGGCAGCCAGGGAACACTGAAGCTTTCTTT.